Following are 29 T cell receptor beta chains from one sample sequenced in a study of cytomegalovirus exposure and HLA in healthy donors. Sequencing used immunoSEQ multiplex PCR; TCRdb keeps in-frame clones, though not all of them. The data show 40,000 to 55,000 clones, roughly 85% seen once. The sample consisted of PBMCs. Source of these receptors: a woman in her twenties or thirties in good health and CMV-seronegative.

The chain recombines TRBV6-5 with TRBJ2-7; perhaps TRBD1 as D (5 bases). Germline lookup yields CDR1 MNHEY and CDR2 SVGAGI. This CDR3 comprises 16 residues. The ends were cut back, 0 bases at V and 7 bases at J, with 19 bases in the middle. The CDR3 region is CASSYSVDSPLQEQYF. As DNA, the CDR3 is TGTGCCAGCAGTTACTCAGTCGACAGCCCCCTTCAGGAGCAGTACTTC.

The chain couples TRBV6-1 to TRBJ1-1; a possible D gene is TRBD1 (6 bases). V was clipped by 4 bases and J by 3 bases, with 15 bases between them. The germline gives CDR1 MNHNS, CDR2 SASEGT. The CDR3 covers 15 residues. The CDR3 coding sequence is TGTGCCAGCAGTGCGGACAGTTCTTGGGACACTGAAGCTTTCTTT. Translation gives CASSADSSWDTEAFF.

CDR3 protein: CASSPQGARLGPQHF. The CDR3 nucleotides are TGTGCCAGCAGCCCGCAGGGGGCACGTTTAGGGCCCCAGCATTTT. The rearrangement links TRBV7-9 to TRBJ1-5; 8 bases agree with TRBD1. This CDR3 is built from 15 residues. V lost 5 bases and J lost 9; bases outside the gene matches: 12. CDR1 and CDR2 (germline): SEHNR, FQNEAQ (reference sequence).

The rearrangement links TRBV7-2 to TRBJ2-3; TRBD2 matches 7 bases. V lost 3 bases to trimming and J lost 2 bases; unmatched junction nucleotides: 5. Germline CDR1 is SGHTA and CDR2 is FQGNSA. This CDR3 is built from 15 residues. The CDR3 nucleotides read TGTGCCAGCAGCTTGGGGGAGGGGTTCACAGATACGCAGTATTTT. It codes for CASSLGEGFTDTQYF. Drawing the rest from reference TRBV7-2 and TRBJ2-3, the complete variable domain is GAGVSQSPSNKVTEKGKDVELRCDPISGHTALYWYRQSLGQGLEFLIYFQGNSAPDKSGLPSDRFSAERTGGSVSTLTIQRTQQEDSAVYLCASSLGEGFTDTQYFGPGTRLTVL.

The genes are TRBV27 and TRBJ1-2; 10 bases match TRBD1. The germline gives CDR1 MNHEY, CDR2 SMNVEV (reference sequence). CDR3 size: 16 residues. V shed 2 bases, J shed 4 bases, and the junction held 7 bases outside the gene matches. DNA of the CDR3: TGTGCCAGCAGTTTACTTTCCGGGACAGGGGCCTATGGCTACACCTTC. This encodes CASSLLSGTGAYGYTF.

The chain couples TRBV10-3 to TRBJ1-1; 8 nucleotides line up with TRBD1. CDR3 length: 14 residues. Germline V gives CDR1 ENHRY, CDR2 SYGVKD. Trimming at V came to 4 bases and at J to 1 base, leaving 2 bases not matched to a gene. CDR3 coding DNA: TGTGCCATCAGTGTTGGGACAGGGAACACTGAAGCTTTCTTT. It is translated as CAISVGTGNTEAFF.

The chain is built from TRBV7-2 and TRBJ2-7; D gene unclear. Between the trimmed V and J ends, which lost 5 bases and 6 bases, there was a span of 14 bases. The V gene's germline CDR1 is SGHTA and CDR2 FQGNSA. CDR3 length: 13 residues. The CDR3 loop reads CASSTFDGGEQYF. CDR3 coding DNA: TGTGCCAGCAGCACCTTTGATGGCGGCGAGCAGTACTTC.

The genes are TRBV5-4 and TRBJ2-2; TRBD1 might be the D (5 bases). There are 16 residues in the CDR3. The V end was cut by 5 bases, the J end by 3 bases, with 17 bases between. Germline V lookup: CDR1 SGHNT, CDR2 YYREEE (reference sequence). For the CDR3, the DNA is TGTGCCAGCAGTCGCGCTTCGGGCAGGGACACCGGGGAGCTGTTTTTT. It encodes CASSRASGRDTGELFF.

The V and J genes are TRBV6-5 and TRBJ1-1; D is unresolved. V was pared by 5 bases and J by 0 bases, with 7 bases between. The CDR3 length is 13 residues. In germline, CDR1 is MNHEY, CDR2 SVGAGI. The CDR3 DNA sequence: TGTGCCAGCAGTCTAGAGATGAACACTGAAGCTTTCTTT. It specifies CASSLEMNTEAFF.

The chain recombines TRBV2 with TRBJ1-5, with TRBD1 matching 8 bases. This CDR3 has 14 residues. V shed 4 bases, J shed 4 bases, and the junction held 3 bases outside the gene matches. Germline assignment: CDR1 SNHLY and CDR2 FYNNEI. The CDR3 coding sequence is TGTGCCAGCAGTGGACAGGGGCCAAATCAGCCCCAGCATTTT. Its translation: CASSGQGPNQPQHF.

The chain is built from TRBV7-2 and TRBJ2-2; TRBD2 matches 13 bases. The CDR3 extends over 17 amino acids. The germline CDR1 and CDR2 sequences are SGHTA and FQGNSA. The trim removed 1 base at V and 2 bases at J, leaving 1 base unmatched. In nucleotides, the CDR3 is TGTGCCAGCAGCTTAGAGGGACTAGCGGGAAACACCGGGGAGCTGTTTTTT. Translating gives CASSLEGLAGNTGELFF.

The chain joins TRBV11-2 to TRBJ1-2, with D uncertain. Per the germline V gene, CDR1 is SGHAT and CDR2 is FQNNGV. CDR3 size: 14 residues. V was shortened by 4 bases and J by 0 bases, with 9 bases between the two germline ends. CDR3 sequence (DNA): TGTGCCAGCAGCTCAAATTTAGCTAACTATGGCTACACCTTC. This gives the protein CASSSNLANYGYTF.

The CDR3 reads CASSYRTGTGGTEAFF. Written as DNA, the CDR3 is TGTGCCAGCAGTTACAGGACAGGAACGGGGGGGACTGAAGCTTTCTTT. The V gene is TRBV6-5, the J gene TRBJ1-1; 7 bases are a match to TRBD1. With 2 bases clipped from V and 5 bases from J, the junction kept 11 bases outside the gene matches. This CDR3 is 16 amino acids long. The germline V gene encodes CDR1 MNHEY and CDR2 SVGAGI.

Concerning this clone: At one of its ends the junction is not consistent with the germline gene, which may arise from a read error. CDR3 nucleotides: TGCGCCAGCGAACGGGCCGGGGAGCTGTTTTTT. It encodes CASERAGELFF. The J gene is TRBJ2-2, the V gene TRBV11-3; no clear D. The CDR3 runs 11 residues. Germline CDR1 reads SGHNT; CDR2 reads YENEEA.

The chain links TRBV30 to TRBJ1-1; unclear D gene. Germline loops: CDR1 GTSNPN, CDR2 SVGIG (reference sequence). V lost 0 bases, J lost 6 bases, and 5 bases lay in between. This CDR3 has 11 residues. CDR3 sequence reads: CAWSVGSEAFF. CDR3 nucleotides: TGTGCCTGGAGTGTGGGCTCTGAAGCTTTCTTT.

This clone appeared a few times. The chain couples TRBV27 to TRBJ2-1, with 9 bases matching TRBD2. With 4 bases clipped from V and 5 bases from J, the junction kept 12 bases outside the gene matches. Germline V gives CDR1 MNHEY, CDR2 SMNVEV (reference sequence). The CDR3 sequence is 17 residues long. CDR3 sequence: CASSSSGGPVGDNEQFF. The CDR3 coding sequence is TGTGCCAGCAGTTCCAGCGGGGGGCCTGTAGGCGACAATGAGCAGTTCTTC.

CDR3 in amino acids: CASSERGSNQPQHF. For the CDR3, the DNA is TGTGCCAGCAGTGAACGGGGTAGCAATCAGCCCCAGCATTTT. The chain couples TRBV6-1 to TRBJ1-5; no clear D gene. The germline gives CDR1 MNHNS, CDR2 SASEGT. Deletions cut 2 bases from V and 0 bases from J, with 5 bases between. This CDR3 comprises 14 residues.

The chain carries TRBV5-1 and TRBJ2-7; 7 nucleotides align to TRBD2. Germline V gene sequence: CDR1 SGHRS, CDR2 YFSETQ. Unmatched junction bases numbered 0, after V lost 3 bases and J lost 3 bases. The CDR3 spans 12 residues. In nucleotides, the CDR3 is TGCGCCAGCAGCTGGGGGGGCTACGAGCAGTACTTC. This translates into CASSWGGYEQYF.

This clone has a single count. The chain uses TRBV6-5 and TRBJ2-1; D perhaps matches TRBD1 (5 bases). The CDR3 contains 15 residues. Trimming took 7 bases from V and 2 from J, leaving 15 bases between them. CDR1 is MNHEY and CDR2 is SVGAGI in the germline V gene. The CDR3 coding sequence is TGTGCCAGCATCGGCCGTGAGGACACCTACAATGAGCAGTTCTTC. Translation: CASIGREDTYNEQFF.

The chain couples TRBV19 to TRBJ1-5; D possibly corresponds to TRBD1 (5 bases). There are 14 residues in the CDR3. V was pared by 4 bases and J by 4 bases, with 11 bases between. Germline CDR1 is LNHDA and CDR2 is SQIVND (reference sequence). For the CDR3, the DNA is TGTGCCAGTAGTACGGACGGGGGTAATCAGCCCCAGCATTTT. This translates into CASSTDGGNQPQHF. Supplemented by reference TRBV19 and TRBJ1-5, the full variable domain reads DGGITQSPKYLFRKEGQNVTLSCEQNLNHDAMYWYRQDPGQGLRLIYYSQIVNDFQKGDIAEGYSVSREKKESFPLTVTSAQKNPTAFYLCASSTDGGNQPQHFGDGTRLSIL.

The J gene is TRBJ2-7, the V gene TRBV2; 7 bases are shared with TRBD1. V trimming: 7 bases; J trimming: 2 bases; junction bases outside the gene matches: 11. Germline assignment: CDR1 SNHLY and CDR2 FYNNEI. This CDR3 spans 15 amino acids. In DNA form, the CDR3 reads TGTGCCAGCAAACGGAACAGGGGTGGAACCTACGAGCAGTACTTC. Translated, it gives CASKRNRGGTYEQYF.

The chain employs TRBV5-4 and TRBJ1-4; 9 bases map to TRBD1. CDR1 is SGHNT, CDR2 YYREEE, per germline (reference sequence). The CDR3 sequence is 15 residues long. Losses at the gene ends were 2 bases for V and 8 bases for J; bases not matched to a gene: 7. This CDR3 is CASSLPGQGQEKLFF. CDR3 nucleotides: TGTGCCAGCAGCTTACCCGGACAGGGGCAGGAAAAACTGTTTTTT.

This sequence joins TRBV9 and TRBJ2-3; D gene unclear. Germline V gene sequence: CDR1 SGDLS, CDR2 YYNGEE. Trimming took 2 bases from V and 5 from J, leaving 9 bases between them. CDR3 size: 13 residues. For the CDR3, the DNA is TGTGCCAGCAGCGTTGCGGCGGTAGATACGCAGTATTTT. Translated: CASSVAAVDTQYF.

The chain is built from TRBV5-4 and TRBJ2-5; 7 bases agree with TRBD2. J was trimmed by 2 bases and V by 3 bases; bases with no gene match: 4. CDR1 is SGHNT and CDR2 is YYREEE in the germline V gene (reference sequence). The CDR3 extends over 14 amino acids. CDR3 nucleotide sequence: TGTGCCAGCAGCTGGGGGACTATTCAAGAGACCCAGTACTTC. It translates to CASSWGTIQETQYF.

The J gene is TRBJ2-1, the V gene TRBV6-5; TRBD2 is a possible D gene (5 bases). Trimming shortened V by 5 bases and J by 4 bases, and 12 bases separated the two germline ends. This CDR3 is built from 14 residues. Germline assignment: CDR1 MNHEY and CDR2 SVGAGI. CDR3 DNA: TGTGCCAGCAGTACGGCGGGTGGTTACAATGAGCAGTTCTTC. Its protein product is CASSTAGGYNEQFF.

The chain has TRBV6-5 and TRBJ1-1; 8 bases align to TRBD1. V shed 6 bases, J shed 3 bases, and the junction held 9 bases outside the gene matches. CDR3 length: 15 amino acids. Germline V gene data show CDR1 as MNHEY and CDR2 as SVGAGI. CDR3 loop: CASRTEDRVDTEAFF. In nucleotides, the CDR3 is TGTGCCAGCAGAACAGAGGACAGGGTGGACACTGAAGCTTTCTTT.

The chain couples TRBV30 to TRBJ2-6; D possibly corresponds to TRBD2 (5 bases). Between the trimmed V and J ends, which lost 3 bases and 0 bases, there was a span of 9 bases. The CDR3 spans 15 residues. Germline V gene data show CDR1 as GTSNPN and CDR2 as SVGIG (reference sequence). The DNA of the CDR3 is TGTGCCTGGAGAGGTCTAGCCTCTGGGGCCAACGTCCTGACTTTC. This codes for CAWRGLASGANVLTF.

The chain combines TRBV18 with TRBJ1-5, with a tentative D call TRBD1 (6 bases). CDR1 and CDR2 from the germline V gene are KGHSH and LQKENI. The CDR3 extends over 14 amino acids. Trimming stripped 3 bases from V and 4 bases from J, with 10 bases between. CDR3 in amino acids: CASSPDSTNQPQHF. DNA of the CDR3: TGTGCCAGCTCACCGGACAGTACGAATCAGCCCCAGCATTTT.

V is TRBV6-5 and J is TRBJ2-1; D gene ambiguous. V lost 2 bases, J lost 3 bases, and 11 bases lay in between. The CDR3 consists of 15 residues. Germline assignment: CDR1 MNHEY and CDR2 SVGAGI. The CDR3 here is CASSYDEARYNEQFF. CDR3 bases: TGTGCCAGCAGTTACGATGAAGCGCGCTACAATGAGCAGTTCTTC.